This T cell receptor (beta chain) was retrieved from a study of CD8+ T cells in alopecia areata. RNA, once extracted, was reverse transcribed into cDNA for use as the sequencing template. This table comes from immunoSEQ multiplex PCR, and its TCRdb copy is limited to in-frame clones, with some not included. The sample carries about 200,000 clones, 45% to 75% recorded once. Per the germline V gene, CDR1 is SNHLY and CDR2 is FYNNEI. This CDR3 has 14 residues. This sample's treatment: oral pan-JAK inhibitor, 5-10 mg twice daily. Worth noting for this clone: The junction shows a germline mismatch at one end, possibly a read error.

This clonotype was sampled from a human donor with alopecia areata. The chain employs TRBV2 and TRBJ1-1; D possibly corresponds to TRBD1 (6 bases). The material sequenced was CD4+ T cells sorted from blood, taken at week 4, from a patient treated with tofacitinib. The CDR3 loop reads CASSEMNGGERHLF. CDR3 coding DNA: TGTGCCAGCAGTGAGATGAACGGGGGCGAGAGGCATCTCTTT.